The 21 T cell receptor beta chains given below trace back to one sample, sequenced in a study of blood T cell repertoires in COVID-19. Profiled with immunoSEQ multiplex PCR; TCRdb holds only in-frame clones, not every one. The table has some 110,000 clones, roughly nine tenths seen once. Input material: peripheral blood. These receptors came from a man aged 40-55 years with acute or convalescent COVID-19.

The J gene is TRBJ2-3, the V gene TRBV29-1; 7 bases fit TRBD2. Germline CDR1 SQVTM, CDR2 ANQGSEA. Trimming took 6 bases from V and 4 from J; bases not matched to a gene: 1. This CDR3 region has 11 residues. The DNA for the CDR3 is TGCAGCGTGGGAGGGTCAGATACGCAGTATTTT. This gives the protein CSVGGSDTQYF.

The V gene is TRBV19, the J gene TRBJ1-1; no firm D call. This CDR3 contains 13 residues. V lost 5 bases to trimming and J lost 4 bases, with 11 bases between them. The germline gives CDR1 LNHDA, CDR2 SQIVND (reference sequence). The CDR3 nucleotides read TGTGCCAGTAGTCCTCAGGTCCTCACTGAAGCTTTCTTT. This translates into CASSPQVLTEAFF. Together with reference TRBV19 and TRBJ1-1, the CDR3 gives the full variable domain: DGGITQSPKYLFRKEGQNVTLSCEQNLNHDAMYWYRQDPGQGLRLIYYSQIVNDFQKGDIAEGYSVSREKKESFPLTVTSAQKNPTAFYLCASSPQVLTEAFFGQGTRLTVV.

V is TRBV6-5 and J is TRBJ1-5, with TRBD1 matching 7 bases. Germline loops: CDR1 MNHEY, CDR2 SVGAGI. The CDR3 is 15 residues long. With 5 bases clipped from V and 2 bases from J, the junction kept 6 bases outside the gene matches. DNA for the CDR3: TGTGCCAGCAGTCTCGGACAGGCTGGCAATCAGCCCCAGCATTTT. Amino acids: CASSLGQAGNQPQHF.

The chain carries TRBV5-1 and TRBJ2-7, with D possibly matching TRBD2 (6 bases). V was pared by 1 base and J by 5 bases, with 19 bases between. There are 16 residues in the CDR3. Germline V gene lookup returns CDR1 SGHRS and CDR2 YFSETQ. In nucleotides, the CDR3 is TGCGCCAGCAGCTTGCAGTCGGGAGTAAGAGGCAACGAGCAGTACTTC. Translating it yields CASSLQSGVRGNEQYF.

The rearrangement uses TRBV18 and TRBJ1-2; tentatively, D is TRBD1 (5 bases). Germline CDR1 KGHSH, CDR2 LQKENI. The CDR3 loop spans 13 amino acids. Trimming shortened V by 5 bases and J by 3 bases, and 10 bases separated the two germline ends. In DNA, the CDR3 is TGTGCCAGCTCAGTGGGGCGGTACTATGGCTACACCTTC. Translation: CASSVGRYYGYTF.

This clone was seen more than once but under ten times. The CDR3 loop is CASSPGDNEQYF. The CDR3 DNA reads as TGTGCCAGCTCCCCGGGAGATAACGAGCAGTACTTC. The chain uses TRBV18 and TRBJ2-7, with a weak D call TRBD2 (6 bases). CDR1 KGHSH and CDR2 LQKENI come from the germline V gene. The V and J ends lost 6 bases and 5 bases respectively, with 11 bases between them. The CDR3 consists of 12 residues.

The rearrangement uses TRBV7-9 and TRBJ1-2, with D possibly matching TRBD1 (6 bases). The CDR3 covers 17 residues. The germline gives CDR1 SEHNR, CDR2 FQNEAQ (reference sequence). The V end was cut by 0 bases, the J end by 2 bases, with 16 bases between. CDR3 nucleotide sequence: TGTGCCAGCAGCTTAGCTTTATGGACAGCTTCCAACTATGGCTACACCTTC. Protein: CASSLALWTASNYGYTF.

This chain connects TRBV5-4 to TRBJ1-2; D perhaps matches TRBD1 (5 bases). This CDR3 is built from 13 residues. CDR1 and CDR2 from the germline V gene are SGHNT and YYREEE (reference sequence). Trimming took 10 bases from V and 0 from J, leaving 13 bases between them. CDR3 coding DNA: TGTGCCTCTGGGGCAGGACCTAACTATGGCTACACCTTC. This gives the protein CASGAGPNYGYTF.

The genes are TRBV6-2 or TRBV6-3 and TRBJ2-5, with a tentative D call TRBD2 (5 bases). The CDR3 has 14 amino acids. Germline CDR1 MNHEY, CDR2 SVGEGT. V was clipped by 5 bases and J by 1 base, with 11 bases between them. The DNA of the CDR3 is TGTGCCAGCAGTCGAAGCGGTAGCCAAGAGACCCAGTACTTC. It yields the protein CASSRSGSQETQYF.

This clone appeared once. The chain couples TRBV14 to TRBJ2-1; D unclear. The germline gives CDR1 SGHDN, CDR2 FVKESK. This CDR3 has 13 residues. The V gene lost 4 bases and the J gene lost 6 bases, with 10 bases spanning the gap. The CDR3 DNA reads as TGTGCCAGCAGCCGCCAATACAGCAATGAGCAGTTCTTC. Translated: CASSRQYSNEQFF.

DNA for the CDR3: TGTGCCATCAGTGAGTCCGTAGTAAACTATGGCTACACCTTC. It codes for CAISESVVNYGYTF. V is TRBV10-3 and J is TRBJ1-2; no reliable D call. Trimming took 0 bases from V and 2 from J, leaving 7 bases between them. This CDR3 region has 14 residues. CDR1 is ENHRY and CDR2 is SYGVKD in the germline V gene.

The V call is TRBV5-1, the J call TRBJ1-2; 8 positions match TRBD1. Germline CDR1 reads SGHRS; CDR2 reads YFSETQ. Losses at the gene ends were 3 bases for V and 5 bases for J; bases not matched to a gene: 6. This CDR3 has 14 residues. CDR3 in amino acids: CASSSAGQAYGYTF. The CDR3 DNA follows: TGCGCCAGCAGCTCTGCGGGACAGGCTTATGGCTACACCTTC.

This clone occurred once. The gene calls are TRBV19 and TRBJ2-7; D might be TRBD1 (5 bases). V was clipped by 8 bases and J by 2 bases, with 13 bases between them. This CDR3 spans 13 amino acids. Germline CDR1 LNHDA, CDR2 SQIVND (reference sequence). CDR3 bases: TGTGCCAGTTCTTTCGGACAAGCCTACGAGCAGTACTTC. Translating it yields CASSFGQAYEQYF.

The chain uses TRBV11-3 and TRBJ1-1; maybe TRBD1 (5 bases). The V gene lost 6 bases and the J gene lost 0 bases, with 8 bases spanning the gap. CDR1 and CDR2 (germline): SGHNT, YENEEA. The CDR3 runs to 13 residues. The CDR3 loop is CASSDRLNTEAFF. The CDR3 nucleotides read TGTGCCAGCAGTGACAGACTGAACACTGAAGCTTTCTTT.

The chain combines TRBV29-1 with TRBJ1-1; TRBD1 matches at 7 bases. CDR3 size: 13 residues. V was pared by 6 bases and J by 2 bases, with 6 bases of the junction left unmatched. From germline, CDR1 is SQVTM and CDR2 ANQGSEA. The CDR3 here is CSVQGQPNTEAFF. The CDR3 region has the DNA TGCAGCGTCCAGGGACAGCCTAACACTGAAGCTTTCTTT. Full variable domain (rest looked up from reference TRBV29-1 and TRBJ1-1): SAVISQKPSRDICQRGTSLTIQCQVDSQVTMMFWYRQQPGQSLTLIATANQGSEATYESGFVIDKFPISRPNLTFSTLTVSNMSPEDSSIYLCSVQGQPNTEAFFGQGTRLTVV.

This chain uses TRBV30 with TRBJ2-3, with D maybe TRBD1 (7 bases). Germline V lookup: CDR1 GTSNPN, CDR2 SVGIG (reference sequence). The length of the CDR3 is 15 residues. V was shortened by 0 bases and J by 4 bases, with 14 bases between the two germline ends. CDR3 sequence (DNA): TGTGCCTGGAGTGTAAGACAGGGAGGCCCAGATACGCAGTATTTT. It encodes CAWSVRQGGPDTQYF.

V and J are TRBV18 and TRBJ2-5; TRBD1 matches 9 bases. The germline V gene has CDR1 KGHSH and CDR2 LQKENI. The V and J ends lost 3 bases and 5 bases, in that order; junction bases with no gene match: 16. The CDR3 is 18 residues long. The CDR3 DNA reads as TGTGCCAGCTCACCTCCAAGGACAGGGGATCCCGGCGGGGAGACCCAGTACTTC. Its translation is CASSPPRTGDPGGETQYF. The full variable domain, completed using reference TRBV18 and TRBJ2-5, is NAGVMQNPRHLVRRRGQEARLRCSPMKGHSHVYWYRQLPEEGLKFMVYLQKENIIDESGMPKERFSAEFPKEGPSILRIQQVVRGDSAAYFCASSPPRTGDPGGETQYFGPGTRLLVL.

The chain has TRBV5-5 and TRBJ1-2, with no clear D. Germline CDR1 SGHKS, CDR2 YYEKEE (reference sequence). This CDR3 has 13 residues. The V gene lost 2 bases and the J gene lost 2 bases, with 7 bases spanning the gap. The CDR3 is CASSFDTNYGYTF. The CDR3 nucleotides are TGTGCCAGCAGCTTCGACACCAACTATGGCTACACCTTC.

V usage is TRBV6-5 and J usage is TRBJ1-1; 7 positions match TRBD1. CDR1 and CDR2 from the germline V gene are MNHEY and SVGAGI. The CDR3 covers 16 residues. J lost 2 bases, V lost 2 bases, and 8 bases had no gene match. CDR3 in DNA: TGTGCCAGCAGTTACACAAGGGACAGAAAAAACACTGAAGCTTTCTTT. Translating gives CASSYTRDRKNTEAFF.

The chain has TRBV6-2 or TRBV6-3 and TRBJ2-5, with TRBD2 as a possible D gene (5 bases). The CDR3 extends over 12 amino acids. V lost 5 bases to trimming and J lost 5 bases, with 9 bases between them. CDR1 and CDR2 from the germline V gene are MNHEY and SVGEGT. CDR3 residues: CASSRSGETQYF. DNA of the CDR3: TGTGCCAGCAGTCGTTCGGGGGAGACCCAGTACTTC.

This chain joins TRBV6-5 and TRBJ1-2; the match to TRBD1 covers 7 bases. Per the germline V gene, CDR1 is MNHEY and CDR2 is SVGAGI. The CDR3 totals 13 residues. With 5 bases clipped from V and 7 bases from J, the junction kept 7 bases outside the gene matches. CDR3 protein: CASSTGVTSGYTF. CDR3 in DNA: TGTGCCAGCAGTACAGGGGTTACGAGTGGCTACACCTTC.